Listed here is a single TCR beta chain. The antigen remains undetermined. Assay used: immunoSEQ multiplex PCR; TCRdb lists only in-frame clones, some missing. The sample includes about 160,000 clones, roughly 77% of them seen just once. The record originates from a study of cytotoxic CD8 clonotypes in ibrutinib-treated CLL. J lost 3 bases, V lost 4 bases, and 11 bases had no gene match. Germline loops: CDR1 SGHTA, CDR2 FQGTGA. The CDR3 extends over 16 amino acids. Study-level points and caveats: Circulating CD8+ T-cell counts were tracked by baseline clonality, which exceeded that of age-matched healthy donors.

The specimen comprised PBMCs, sampled after 12 months of ibrutinib treatment. This sequence joins TRBV7-3 and TRBJ1-2; 7 bases align to TRBD1. The clonotype was recovered from a human donor with chronic lymphocytic leukemia. This CDR3 is CASSSATGTGDYGYTF. As DNA, the CDR3 is TGTGCCAGCAGCTCCGCGACAGGGACGGGAGACTATGGCTACACCTTC.